Following are 14 T cell receptor beta chains from one sample sequenced in a study of shared clonotypes between healthy human individuals. Only in-frame clones appear in the TCRdb table, and some are missing; sequencing was by immunoSEQ multiplex PCR. The sample holds under 1,100,000 clones, 65% to 75% seen once. Source material: memory CD4+ T cells sorted from blood. Subset of the sample: CD45RA-negative fraction. Receptors were obtained from a man aged 18 to 29 in good health.

The chain employs TRBV20-1 and TRBJ2-2; D unclear. The CDR3 has 11 residues. Germline CDR1 DFQATT, CDR2 SNEGSKA (reference sequence). The germline V and J ends were trimmed by 5 bases and 7 bases, with 8 bases remaining between them. The CDR3 loop is CSAGKGGELFF. CDR3 DNA sequence: TGCAGTGCTGGTAAAGGCGGGGAGCTGTTTTTT.

The chain recombines TRBV10-1 with TRBJ2-7; TRBD1 matches 9 bases. This CDR3 is 15 amino acids long. The ends lost 5 bases at V and 4 bases at J; junction bases unmatched: 9. The germline V gene has CDR1 WNHNN and CDR2 SYGVQD (reference sequence). The DNA of the CDR3 is TGCGCCAGCAGTCGGTCGGGACAGGGCGAATACGAGCAGTACTTC. Amino acid sequence: CASSRSGQGEYEQYF.

The chain combines TRBV5-6 with TRBJ2-5, with 10 positions matching TRBD1. The CDR3 extends over 14 amino acids. J was trimmed by 3 bases and V by 4 bases; bases with no gene match: 3. The germline gives CDR1 SGHDT, CDR2 YYEEEE. CDR3: CASSRDRGKETQYF. The CDR3 DNA follows: TGTGCCAGCAGCCGGGACAGGGGCAAAGAGACCCAGTACTTC. The variable domain in full, with the rest retrieved from reference TRBV5-6 and TRBJ2-5, is DAGVTQSPTHLIKTRGQQVTLRCSPKSGHDTVSWYQQALGQGPQFIFQYYEEEERQRGNFPDRFSGHQFPNYSSELNVNALLLGDSALYLCASSRDRGKETQYFGPGTRLLVL.

The CDR3 loop is CASSSTTLSGGETQYF. Written as DNA, the CDR3 is TGTGCCAGCAGTTCCACAACGCTAAGTGGTGGGGAGACCCAGTACTTC. V usage is TRBV27 and J usage is TRBJ2-5, with D unclear. CDR1 and CDR2 (germline): MNHEY, SMNVEV (reference sequence). This CDR3 has 16 residues. With 4 bases removed from V and 5 bases from J, the gap between germline ends came to 20 bases.

Comments on this clone: This sequence is one base from a far larger clone and is likely a read error. Other DNA sequences in this sample translate to the same CDR3. The chain joins TRBV30 to TRBJ1-5; D unresolved. The CDR3 is made up of 13 amino acids. V lost 1 base, J lost 2 bases, and 6 bases lay in between. Germline V gene lookup returns CDR1 GTSNPN and CDR2 SVGIG (reference sequence). In DNA, the CDR3 is TGTGCCTGGAGTGGGGCAGGCAATCAGCCCCAGCATTTT. Translating gives CAWSGAGNQPQHF. The full variable domain, completed using reference TRBV30 and TRBJ1-5, is SQTIHQWPATLVQPVGSPLSLECTVEGTSNPNLYWYRQAAGRGLQLLFYSVGIGQISSEVPQNLSASRPQDRQFILSSKKLLLSDSGFYLCAWSGAGNQPQHFGDGTRLSIL.

The rearrangement uses TRBV7-2 and TRBJ2-7; D not resolved. The V gene lost 4 bases and the J gene lost 3 bases, with 13 bases spanning the gap. This CDR3 has 14 residues. Germline-derived CDR1 and CDR2 are SGHTA and FQGNSA. The CDR3 nucleotides read TGTGCCAGCAGCTCCCCAGTGCAAGACTACGAGCAGTACTTC. It is translated as CASSSPVQDYEQYF.

The chain combines TRBV5-5 with TRBJ1-6, with 8 bases matching TRBD1. The CDR3 runs to 14 residues. Per germline, CDR1 SGHKS and CDR2 YYEKEE (reference sequence). Trimming removed 6 bases from V and 12 bases from J; junction bases left unmatched: 11. Here the CDR3 DNA reads TGTGCCAGCACCCAGGGGGCCACCCCGGGACCCCTCCACTTT. It translates to CASTQGATPGPLHF.

The chain employs TRBV4-2 and TRBJ2-7; 11 bases match TRBD2. The V and J ends lost 1 base and 5 bases, in that order; junction bases with no gene match: 7. Germline V gene data show CDR1 as LGHNA and CDR2 as YNFKEQ. The CDR3 sequence is 16 residues long. CDR3 coding DNA: TGTGCCAGCAGCCAAGTTAATTTACTAGCGGGAGACGAGCAGTACTTC. Its translation: CASSQVNLLAGDEQYF.

The chain recombines TRBV6-4 with TRBJ2-1; TRBD1 agrees at 8 bases. The germline V gene encodes CDR1 MRHNA and CDR2 SNTAGT. The CDR3 loop spans 14 amino acids. Trimming at V came to 3 bases and at J to 8 bases, leaving 6 bases not matched to a gene. The CDR3, as DNA: TGTGCCAGCAGTGATTCCACAGGGGGGCATGAGCAGTTCTTC. Amino acids: CASSDSTGGHEQFF.

V and J are TRBV10-1 and TRBJ2-2; D is ambiguous. V lost 6 bases to trimming and J lost 2 bases, with 10 bases between them. The germline gives CDR1 WNHNN, CDR2 SYGVQD (reference sequence). The CDR3 loop spans 14 amino acids. This CDR3 is CASSPETNTGELFF. The CDR3 DNA reads as TGCGCCAGCAGCCCCGAGACCAACACCGGGGAGCTGTTTTTT.

The chain carries TRBV6-5 and TRBJ1-1, with a possible D match to TRBD1 (6 bases). CDR3 length: 15 residues. V dropped 2 bases and J dropped 1 base, with 11 bases sitting between them. Germline loops: CDR1 MNHEY, CDR2 SVGAGI. In DNA form, the CDR3 reads TGTGCCAGCAGTTACAGGGGGAGGGGGAACACTGAAGCTTTCTTT. Its translation is CASSYRGRGNTEAFF.

The chain links TRBV5-1 to TRBJ1-2, with D hard to call. Trimming removed 5 bases from V and 0 bases from J, with 14 bases in between. The CDR3 is 15 amino acids. Germline CDR1 reads SGHRS; CDR2 reads YFSETQ. In nucleotides, the CDR3 is TGCGCCAGCAGTTTTGAGTCGACCGCTAACTATGGCTACACCTTC. This codes for CASSFESTANYGYTF.

This clone was recorded only once. The chain recombines TRBV14 with TRBJ2-1, with 7 bases lining up with TRBD2. V was pared by 7 bases and J by 1 base, with 7 bases of the junction left unmatched. The length of the CDR3 is 15 residues. From germline, CDR1 is SGHDN and CDR2 FVKESK. The CDR3 region has the DNA TGTGCCAGCAACCCCCTGGGAGGGTCCTACAATGAGCAGTTCTTC. Translating gives CASNPLGGSYNEQFF.

The chain employs TRBV19 and TRBJ2-3, with TRBD1 identical over 12 bases. The CDR3 covers 16 residues. The J segment lost 4 bases and the V segment lost 4 bases, leaving 6 bases of the junction unmatched. Germline-derived CDR1 and CDR2 are LNHDA and SQIVND (reference sequence). CDR3 protein: CASSTRDRGRPDTQYF. CDR3 in DNA: TGTGCCAGTAGTACCCGGGACAGGGGGCGGCCAGATACGCAGTATTTT.